Sequencing of this T cell receptor (beta chain) was carried out in a study of T cell responses to AZD1222 COVID-19 vaccine. Notes on the study in general: Spike regions recognized by vaccine-associated CD4 TCRs spanned the protein, led by 160-218 and 743-854. Baseline testing showed seropositivity in only a handful of AZD1222 recipients. Donors, mostly white British, included more females; clonal diversity was possibly underestimated.

To note about this clone: Its antigen is still unknown.

V was pared by 6 bases and J by 0 bases, with 12 bases between. Germline lookup yields CDR1 SQVTM and CDR2 ANQGSEA. The CDR3 is made up of 14 amino acids. The protocol was immunoSEQ multiplex PCR, while the TCRdb copy is restricted to in-frame clones and leaves out a portion. The data hold fewer than 120,000 clones, with roughly 90% observed a single time. The chain is built from TRBV29-1 and TRBJ2-1; a possible D gene is TRBD2 (7 bases). The specimen comprised peripheral blood, sampled on day 0 of AZD1222 vaccination. The receptor comes from an adult in good health. The CDR3 is CSVGGRGSYNEQFF. In DNA form, the CDR3 reads TGCAGCGTGGGGGGGCGGGGCTCCTACAATGAGCAGTTCTTC.